The next 4 T cell receptor beta chains were all read from a single sample in a study of beta chain features in type 1 diabetes. For these TCRs, the target antigens are not known. Study findings and constraints: TCRB CDR3s from Type 1 diabetes patients were moderately but significantly shorter in all four CD4+ subsets.

Sequenced material consisted of expressed TCRB transcripts (all of the isolated RNA was reverse transcribed). Some clones are missing from TCRdb's copy, which holds only in-frame ones; the method was immunoSEQ multiplex PCR. The sample yields 250,000 to 350,000 clones, around an eighth seen once. Source material: naive CD4+ T cells from blood. Source of these receptors: a man aged 25 to 40 with type 1 diabetes.

This chain joins TRBV7-9 and TRBJ2-4; D not certain. Germline V gene lookup returns CDR1 SEHNR and CDR2 FQNEAQ (reference sequence). The length of the CDR3 is 16 residues. The germline V and J ends were trimmed by 1 base and 0 bases, with 10 bases remaining between them. The CDR3 region is CASSLGSLLAKNIQYF. CDR3 in DNA: TGTGCCAGCAGCTTAGGATCCCTATTAGCCAAAAACATTCAGTACTTC.

This clone came up a few times. At one end the junction does not follow the germline gene, possibly because of a read error. The chain combines TRBV7-7 with TRBJ2-2, with a possible D match to TRBD2 (5 bases). The CDR3 covers 16 residues. CDR1 and CDR2 from the germline V gene are SSHAT and FNYEAQ (reference sequence). The CDR3 sequence is CASSAVRGMGTGELFF. The CDR3 DNA is TGTGCTAGCAGCGCCGTTCGGGGAATGGGTACCGGGGAGCTGTTTTTT. Supplemented by reference TRBV7-7 and TRBJ2-2, the full variable domain reads GAGVSQSPRYKVTKRGQDVTLRCDPISSHATLYWYQQALGQGPEFLTYFNYEAQPDKSGLPSDRFSAERPEGSISTLTIQRTEQRDSAMYRCASSAVRGMGTGELFFGEGSRLTVL.

The genes are TRBV25-1 and TRBJ2-7, with D perhaps TRBD2 (6 bases). The CDR3 is 11 residues long. Trimming removed 7 bases at V and 4 bases at J, with 8 bases between. Germline V CDR1 and CDR2: MGHDK, SYGVNS. CDR3 residues: CASTSEYEQYF. DNA for the CDR3: TGTGCCAGCACTAGCGAATACGAGCAGTACTTC.

The chain employs TRBV7-2 and TRBJ2-7; 8 bases match TRBD2. V dropped 6 bases and J dropped 2; count of bases not matched to a gene: 6. CDR1 SGHTA and CDR2 FQGNSA come from the germline V gene. The CDR3 is made up of 14 amino acids. This chain's CDR3 is CASSPDGGAYEQYF. The CDR3 bases are TGTGCCAGCAGTCCAGACGGGGGGGCCTACGAGCAGTACTTC.